A single sample is the source of the 20 T cell receptor beta chains below, sequenced in a study of blood T cell repertoires in COVID-19. Libraries were prepared by immunoSEQ multiplex PCR; TCRdb keeps only in-frame clonotypes and omits some of them. The data contain about 480,000 clones, over 75% of them singletons. Sequencing was carried out using PBMCs or T cells enriched from blood (not recorded which). All receptors come from a woman in her thirties or forties who had recovered from COVID-19.

The chain is built from TRBV9 and TRBJ1-1; TRBD1 is a possible D gene (6 bases). CDR1 SGDLS and CDR2 YYNGEE come from the germline V gene. The length of the CDR3 is 14 residues. Trimming pared 0 bases from V and 5 bases from J, leaving 11 bases between. CDR3 DNA sequence: TGTGCCAGCAGCGTAGACCGAGGGGGAACTGAAGCTTTCTTT. It codes for CASSVDRGGTEAFF. Looking up the rest from reference TRBV9 and TRBJ1-1 gives the full variable domain: DSGVTQTPKHLITATGQRVTLRCSPRSGDLSVYWYQQSLDQGLQFLIQYYNGEERAKGNILERFSAQQFPDLHSELNLSSLELGDSALYFCASSVDRGGTEAFFGQGTRLTVV.

This clone was seen just once. This chain joins TRBV5-1 and TRBJ1-1, with a weak D call TRBD1 (6 bases). The CDR3 runs to 16 residues. The germline CDR1 and CDR2 sequences are SGHRS and YFSETQ. V was cut by 4 bases and J by 3 bases, with 19 bases left in between. CDR3 DNA sequence: TGCGCCAGCAGCGGGAGGGTGGACAGAGACTACACTGAAGCTTTCTTT. As protein: CASSGRVDRDYTEAFF.

This clone was observed once. This chain connects TRBV9 to TRBJ2-1; 10 nucleotides match TRBD2. Germline CDR1 is SGDLS and CDR2 is YYNGEE. The CDR3 runs 16 residues. V dropped 2 bases and J dropped 4; count of bases not matched to a gene: 6. CDR3 loop: CASSVGLAKSYNEQFF. The CDR3 region has the DNA TGTGCCAGCAGCGTGGGACTAGCGAAATCATACAATGAGCAGTTCTTC. The variable domain in full, with the rest retrieved from reference TRBV9 and TRBJ2-1, is DSGVTQTPKHLITATGQRVTLRCSPRSGDLSVYWYQQSLDQGLQFLIQYYNGEERAKGNILERFSAQQFPDLHSELNLSSLELGDSALYFCASSVGLAKSYNEQFFGPGTRLTVL.

V is TRBV29-1 and J is TRBJ1-2; 7 nucleotides align to TRBD1. The germline gives CDR1 SQVTM, CDR2 ANQGSEA. This CDR3 region has 14 residues. With 6 bases clipped from V and 4 bases from J, the junction kept 11 bases outside the gene matches. In nucleotides, the CDR3 is TGCAGCGTGGGAGAGGACAGGACGTCCTATGGCTACACCTTC. Amino acid sequence: CSVGEDRTSYGYTF. The variable domain in full, with the rest retrieved from reference TRBV29-1 and TRBJ1-2, is SAVISQKPSRDICQRGTSLTIQCQVDSQVTMMFWYRQQPGQSLTLIATANQGSEATYESGFVIDKFPISRPNLTFSTLTVSNMSPEDSSIYLCSVGEDRTSYGYTFGSGTRLTVV.

V usage is TRBV5-1 and J usage is TRBJ2-7; a possible D gene is TRBD1 (6 bases). This CDR3 is built from 14 residues. Trimming shortened V by 1 base and J by 3 bases, and 11 bases separated the two germline ends. Germline CDR1 and CDR2: SGHRS and YFSETQ. The CDR3 protein is CASSLLGTRYEQYF. The CDR3 DNA reads as TGCGCCAGCAGCTTGCTCGGGACACGCTACGAGCAGTACTTC.

The chain links TRBV7-2 to TRBJ1-1; D call uncertain. This CDR3 is built from 13 residues. Per germline, CDR1 SGHTA and CDR2 FQGNSA. Trimming cost V 5 bases and J 3 bases, with 10 bases left between them. The chain's CDR3 is CASSPILHTEAFF. The CDR3 DNA sequence: TGTGCCAGCAGCCCTATACTCCACACTGAAGCTTTCTTT.

The J gene is TRBJ2-7, the V gene TRBV4-1; 11 bases match TRBD1. The CDR3 length is 15 residues. Germline V gene data show CDR1 as MGHRA and CDR2 as YSYEKL. Losses at the gene ends were 4 bases for V and 4 bases for J; bases not matched to a gene: 6. The CDR3 protein is CASSPRTGGFYEQYF. CDR3 DNA sequence: TGCGCCAGCAGCCCCCGGACAGGGGGCTTTTACGAGCAGTACTTC.

For the CDR3, the DNA is TGTGCCACCAGCAGAGGTGTAGGGGAATATCAGCCCCAGCATTTT. Amino acid sequence: CATSRGVGEYQPQHF. The J gene is TRBJ1-5, the V gene TRBV15; tentative D call: TRBD1 (5 bases). CDR1 LNHNV and CDR2 YYDKDF come from the germline V gene (reference sequence). The CDR3 consists of 15 residues. Trimming removed 1 base from V and 5 bases from J, with 12 bases in between.

The rearrangement uses TRBV19 and TRBJ2-4, with 7 bases lining up with TRBD1. CDR3 length equals 14 residues. The J segment lost 7 bases and the V segment lost 4 bases, leaving 7 bases of the junction unmatched. The germline V gene has CDR1 LNHDA and CDR2 SQIVND (reference sequence). This CDR3 is CASSTHDRVNIQYF. In DNA form, the CDR3 reads TGTGCCAGTAGTACCCATGACAGGGTGAACATTCAGTACTTC.

V usage is TRBV6-2 or TRBV6-3 and J usage is TRBJ1-1; D gene uncertain. Germline V gene sequence: CDR1 MNHEY, CDR2 SVGEGT. The CDR3 has 13 residues. V dropped 3 bases and J dropped 10 bases, with 15 bases sitting between them. The CDR3 loop is CASSYRTGLGAFF. The DNA for the CDR3 is TGTGCCAGCAGTTATCGTACGGGTCTGGGAGCTTTCTTT.

The chain joins TRBV29-1 to TRBJ2-3, with 13 bases identical to TRBD2. The CDR3 sequence is 14 residues long. J lost 2 bases, V lost 7 bases, and 3 bases had no gene match. Germline CDR1 SQVTM, CDR2 ANQGSEA. The CDR3 sequence: CSGGLAGPTDTQYF. For the CDR3, the DNA is TGCAGCGGGGGACTAGCGGGGCCCACAGATACGCAGTATTTT.

This clone has only a few counts. The chain is built from TRBV6-1 and TRBJ1-4; no clear D. V was trimmed by 1 base and J by 3 bases, leaving 6 bases between them. The CDR3 totals 14 residues. In germline, CDR1 is MNHNS, CDR2 SASEGT. DNA of the CDR3: TGTGCCAGCAGTGAAGGTACAGCTAATGAAAAACTGTTTTTT. Translation: CASSEGTANEKLFF.

This clone appeared once. The V and J genes are TRBV6-5 and TRBJ1-1, with D maybe TRBD1 (5 bases). CDR1 and CDR2 from the germline V gene are MNHEY and SVGAGI. With 2 bases removed from V and 4 bases from J, the gap between germline ends came to 17 bases. This CDR3 is 16 amino acids long. CDR3 in DNA: TGTGCCAGCAGTTACGGATTCCGGACCGGGGGCACTGAAGCTTTCTTT. Residues: CASSYGFRTGGTEAFF.

The chain combines TRBV5-1 with TRBJ2-3, with 9 bases identical to TRBD1. The germline V gene has CDR1 SGHRS and CDR2 YFSETQ. The CDR3 runs to 15 residues. Trimming at V came to 7 bases and at J to 2 bases, leaving 8 bases not matched to a gene. The CDR3 sequence is CASLQGARDTDTQYF. The CDR3 region has the DNA TGCGCCAGCTTACAGGGGGCGAGGGACACAGATACGCAGTATTTT.

The rearrangement joins TRBV3-1 (or the pseudogene TRBV3-2) to TRBJ2-1; unclear D gene. Germline CDR1 and CDR2: LGHDT and YNNKEL (reference sequence). The V end lost 0 bases, the J end lost 8 bases, and 14 bases lay between the germline ends. The CDR3 loop spans 15 amino acids. CDR3 sequence reads: CASSQDGLGSHEQFF. The CDR3 nucleotides read TGTGCCAGCAGCCAAGATGGCCTAGGCAGCCATGAGCAGTTCTTC.

This chain uses TRBV19 with TRBJ1-2; unclear D gene. The germline V and J ends were trimmed by 5 bases and 6 bases, with 10 bases remaining between them. The CDR3 is 12 residues long. Germline V gene lookup returns CDR1 LNHDA and CDR2 SQIVND (reference sequence). CDR3 protein: CASSSRVDGYTF. CDR3 bases: TGTGCCAGTAGTTCCCGAGTAGATGGCTACACCTTC.

The V and J genes are TRBV6-2 or TRBV6-3 and TRBJ1-1, with D perhaps TRBD1 (5 bases). Germline CDR1 MNHEY, CDR2 SVGEGT. This CDR3 comprises 14 residues. V was trimmed by 7 bases and J by 3 bases, leaving 15 bases between them. In nucleotides, the CDR3 is TGTGCCAGCATCCCGAATTTGGGGCACACTGAAGCTTTCTTT. This encodes CASIPNLGHTEAFF.

This chain uses TRBV19 with TRBJ2-3, with 9 bases identical to TRBD1. The CDR3 sequence is 18 residues long. V dropped 7 bases and J dropped 1; count of bases not matched to a gene: 15. CDR1 and CDR2 from the germline V gene are LNHDA and SQIVND (reference sequence). The CDR3 region is CASTQTGTGILGTDTQYF. Here the CDR3 DNA reads TGTGCCAGTACTCAAACCGGGACAGGGATTTTAGGCACAGATACGCAGTATTTT. Full variable domain (rest looked up from reference TRBV19 and TRBJ2-3): DGGITQSPKYLFRKEGQNVTLSCEQNLNHDAMYWYRQDPGQGLRLIYYSQIVNDFQKGDIAEGYSVSREKKESFPLTVTSAQKNPTAFYLCASTQTGTGILGTDTQYFGPGTRLTVL.

The genes are TRBV7-2 and TRBJ2-7; 8 nucleotides align to TRBD2. J gave up 7 bases and V 2 bases, and 13 bases lay outside the gene matches. Germline V gene sequence: CDR1 SGHTA, CDR2 FQGNSA. The CDR3 has 16 amino acids. For the CDR3, the DNA is TGTGCCAGCAGCTTATCCAGAGCGGGAGCGACGGGGGAGCAGTACTTC. Its translation: CASSLSRAGATGEQYF.

The chain couples TRBV7-6 to TRBJ1-1, with 7 positions matching TRBD1. The V and J ends lost 1 base and 0 bases, in that order; junction bases with no gene match: 5. The CDR3 contains 16 residues. Germline CDR1 and CDR2: SGHVS and FNYEAQ. CDR3 sequence (DNA): TGTGCCAGCAGCTTAGGACAGGGCCAGATGAACACTGAAGCTTTCTTT. Its protein product is CASSLGQGQMNTEAFF.